The T cell receptor (beta chain) under discussion was sequenced for a study of a mutant IDH1 vaccine in newly diagnosed glioma. The overall study: Treated patients showed a male proportion of around 62%, a female proportion of approximately 38%, and a mean age of around 40 years.

On this clone itself: Its specificity is not known.

Some clones are missing from TCRdb's copy, which holds only in-frame ones; the method was immunoSEQ multiplex PCR. The table lists about 29,000 clones, 87% of them singletons. The CDR3 has 14 residues. Germline CDR1 and CDR2: SGHDT and YYEEEE. The V end lost 7 bases, the J end lost 2 bases, and 15 bases lay between the germline ends. Described time point: week 5, during vaccination. It was 300 ug of mutant IDH1 20-mer peptide that made up each vaccine dose, given with topical imiquimod. Sequencing was performed on peripheral blood mononuclear cells (PBMCs), taken from a glioma patient whose treatment included an IDH1 peptide vaccine. This receptor was obtained from a middle-aged woman with glioma. Some clones in this sample may be carry-over from other donors' samples. The chain employs TRBV5-6 and TRBJ2-5; unclear D gene. Here the CDR3 DNA reads TGTGCCAGCCATGGGTTCGGTTTGCAAGAGACCCAGTACTTC. Protein product: CASHGFGLQETQYF. The variable domain in full, completed from reference TRBV5-6 and TRBJ2-5, reads DAGVTQSPTHLIKTRGQQVTLRCSPKSGHDTVSWYQQALGQGPQFIFQYYEEEERQRGNFPDRFSGHQFPNYSSELNVNALLLGDSALYLCASHGFGLQETQYFGPGTRLLVL.